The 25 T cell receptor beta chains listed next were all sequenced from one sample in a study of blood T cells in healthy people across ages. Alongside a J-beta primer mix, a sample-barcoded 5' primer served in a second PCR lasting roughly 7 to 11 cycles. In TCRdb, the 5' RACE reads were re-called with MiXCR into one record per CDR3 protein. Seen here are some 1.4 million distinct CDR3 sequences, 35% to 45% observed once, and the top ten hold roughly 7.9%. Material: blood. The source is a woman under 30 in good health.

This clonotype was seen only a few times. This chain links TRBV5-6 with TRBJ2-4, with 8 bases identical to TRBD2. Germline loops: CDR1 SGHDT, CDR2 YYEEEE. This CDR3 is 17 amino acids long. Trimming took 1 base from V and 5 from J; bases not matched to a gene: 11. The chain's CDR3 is CASSLLGSGKVQNIQYF. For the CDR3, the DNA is TGTGCCAGCAGCTTGTTGGGTAGCGGGAAGGTCCAAAACATTCAGTACTTC. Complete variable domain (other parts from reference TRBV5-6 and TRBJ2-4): DAGVTQSPTHLIKTRGQQVTLRCSPKSGHDTVSWYQQALGQGPQFIFQYYEEEERQRGNFPDRFSGHQFPNYSSELNVNALLLGDSALYLCASSLLGSGKVQNIQYFGAGTRLSVL.

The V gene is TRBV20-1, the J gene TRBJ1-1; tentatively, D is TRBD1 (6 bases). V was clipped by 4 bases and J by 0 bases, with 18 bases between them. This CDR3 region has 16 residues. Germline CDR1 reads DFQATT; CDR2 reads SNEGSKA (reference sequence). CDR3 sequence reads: CSAIPADRSMNTEAFF. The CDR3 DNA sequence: TGCAGTGCTATTCCGGCGGACAGAAGCATGAACACTGAAGCTTTCTTT.

In DNA form, the CDR3 reads TGTGCCAGCGGTGCGGCAGGGGACTATGGCTACACCTTC. Translated, it gives CASGAAGDYGYTF. V usage is TRBV27 and J usage is TRBJ1-2; the D gene is possibly TRBD1 (6 bases). The CDR3 extends over 13 amino acids. Germline CDR1 is MNHEY and CDR2 is SMNVEV (reference sequence). V lost 8 bases, J lost 3 bases, and 13 bases lay in between.

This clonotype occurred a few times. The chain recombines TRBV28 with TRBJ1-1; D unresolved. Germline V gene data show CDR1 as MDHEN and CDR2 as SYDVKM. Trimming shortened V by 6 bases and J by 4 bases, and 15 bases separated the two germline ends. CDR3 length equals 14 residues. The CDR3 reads CASSFATRGTEAFF. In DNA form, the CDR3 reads TGTGCCAGCAGCTTTGCCACCCGAGGCACTGAAGCTTTCTTT.

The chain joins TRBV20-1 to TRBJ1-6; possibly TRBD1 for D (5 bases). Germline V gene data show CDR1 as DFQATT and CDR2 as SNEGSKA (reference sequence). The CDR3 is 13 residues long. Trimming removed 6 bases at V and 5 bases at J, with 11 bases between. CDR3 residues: CSARLTDNSPLHF. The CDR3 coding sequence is TGCAGTGCCCGACTGACAGATAATTCACCCCTCCACTTT.

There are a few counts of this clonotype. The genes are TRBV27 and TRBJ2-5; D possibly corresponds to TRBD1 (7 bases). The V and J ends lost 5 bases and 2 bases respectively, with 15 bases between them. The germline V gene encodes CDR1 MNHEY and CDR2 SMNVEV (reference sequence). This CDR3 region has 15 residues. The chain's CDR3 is CASSPMTGRQETQYF. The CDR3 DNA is TGTGCCAGCAGTCCGATGACAGGGAGGCAAGAGACCCAGTACTTC.

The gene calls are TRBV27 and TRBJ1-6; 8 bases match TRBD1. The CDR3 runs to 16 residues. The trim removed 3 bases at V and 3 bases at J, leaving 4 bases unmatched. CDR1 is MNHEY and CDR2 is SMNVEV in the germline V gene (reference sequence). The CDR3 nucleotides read TGTGCCAGCAGTTTCGAGGGACAGGTCTATAATTCACCCCTCCACTTT. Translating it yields CASSFEGQVYNSPLHF.

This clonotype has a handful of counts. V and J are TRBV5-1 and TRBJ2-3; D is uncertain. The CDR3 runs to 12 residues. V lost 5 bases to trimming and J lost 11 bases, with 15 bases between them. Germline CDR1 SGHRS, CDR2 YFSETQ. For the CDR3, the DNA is TGCGCCAGCAGGCCGTCCGGGTCGAAGCAGTATTTT. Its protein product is CASRPSGSKQYF.

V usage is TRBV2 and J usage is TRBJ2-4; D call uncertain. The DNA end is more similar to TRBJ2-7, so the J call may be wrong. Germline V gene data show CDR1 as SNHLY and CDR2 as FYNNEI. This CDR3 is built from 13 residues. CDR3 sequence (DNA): TGTGCCAGCCGAAGGCCTGGACGGTACGAGCAGTACTTC. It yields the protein CASRRPGRYEQYF.

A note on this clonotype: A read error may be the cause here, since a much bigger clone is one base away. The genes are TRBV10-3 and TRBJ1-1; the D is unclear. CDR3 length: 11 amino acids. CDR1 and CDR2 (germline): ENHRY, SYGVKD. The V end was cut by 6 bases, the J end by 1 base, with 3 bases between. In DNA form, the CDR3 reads TGTGCCATCAGGGCGAACACTGAAGCTTTCTTT. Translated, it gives CAIRANTEAFF.

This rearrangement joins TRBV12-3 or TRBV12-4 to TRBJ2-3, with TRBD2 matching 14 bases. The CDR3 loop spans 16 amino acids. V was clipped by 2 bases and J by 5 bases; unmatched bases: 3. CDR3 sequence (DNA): TGTGCCAGCAGTTTACGGACTAGCGGGGGGCTAGATACGCAGTATTTT. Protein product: CASSLRTSGGLDTQYF.

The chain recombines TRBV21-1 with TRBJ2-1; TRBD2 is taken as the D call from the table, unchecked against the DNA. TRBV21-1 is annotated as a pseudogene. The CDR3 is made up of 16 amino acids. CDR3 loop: CASSDRAGGPSGEQFF. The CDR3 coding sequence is TGTGCCAGCAGCGATCGAGCGGGGGGCCCCTCGGGAGAGCAGTTCTTC.

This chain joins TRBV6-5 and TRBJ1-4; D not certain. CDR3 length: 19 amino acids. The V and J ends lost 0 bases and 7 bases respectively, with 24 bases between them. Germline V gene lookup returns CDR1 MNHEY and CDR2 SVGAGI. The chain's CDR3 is CASSYSTDLRLSSGEKLFF. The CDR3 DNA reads TGTGCCAGCAGTTACTCGACGGACCTACGTCTCTCGAGCGGTGAAAAACTGTTTTTT.

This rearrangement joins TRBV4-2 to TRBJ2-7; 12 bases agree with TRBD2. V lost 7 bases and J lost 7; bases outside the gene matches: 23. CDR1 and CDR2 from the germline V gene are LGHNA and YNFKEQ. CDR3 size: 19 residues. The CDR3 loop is CASTPSATSGGPSYNEQYF. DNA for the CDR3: TGTGCCAGCACGCCCTCCGCGACTAGCGGGGGCCCCTCCTACAATGAGCAGTACTTC.

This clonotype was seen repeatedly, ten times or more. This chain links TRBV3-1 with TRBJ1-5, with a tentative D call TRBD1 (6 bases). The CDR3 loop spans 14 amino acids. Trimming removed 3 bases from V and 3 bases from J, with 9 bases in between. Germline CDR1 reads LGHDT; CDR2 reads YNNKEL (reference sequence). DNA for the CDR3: TGTGCCAGCAGCCAGAGGACAGACAATCAGCCCCAGCATTTT. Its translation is CASSQRTDNQPQHF.

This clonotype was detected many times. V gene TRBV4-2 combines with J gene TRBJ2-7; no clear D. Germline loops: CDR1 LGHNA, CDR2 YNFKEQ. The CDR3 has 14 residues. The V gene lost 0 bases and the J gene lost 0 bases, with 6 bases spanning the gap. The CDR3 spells CASSQDPTSYEQYF. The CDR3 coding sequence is TGTGCCAGCAGCCAAGATCCTACCTCCTACGAGCAGTACTTC.

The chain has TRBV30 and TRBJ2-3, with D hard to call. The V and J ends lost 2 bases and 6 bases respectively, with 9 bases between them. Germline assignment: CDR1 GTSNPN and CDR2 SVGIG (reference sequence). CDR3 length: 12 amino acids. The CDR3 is CAWSSRPDTQYF. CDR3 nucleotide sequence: TGTGCCTGGAGTTCCAGACCGGATACGCAGTATTTT.

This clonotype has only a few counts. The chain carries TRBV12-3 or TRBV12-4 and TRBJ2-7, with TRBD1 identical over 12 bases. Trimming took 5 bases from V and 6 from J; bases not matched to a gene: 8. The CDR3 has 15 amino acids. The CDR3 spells CASSRLGTGGTEQYF. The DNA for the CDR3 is TGTGCCAGCAGTCGACTCGGGACAGGGGGCACCGAGCAGTACTTC.

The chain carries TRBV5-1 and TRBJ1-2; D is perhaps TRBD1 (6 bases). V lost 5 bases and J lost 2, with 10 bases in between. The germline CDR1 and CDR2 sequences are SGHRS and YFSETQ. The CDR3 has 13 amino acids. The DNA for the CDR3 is TGCGCCAGCAGGGGAAGGGGGAACTATGGCTACACCTTC. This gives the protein CASRGRGNYGYTF.

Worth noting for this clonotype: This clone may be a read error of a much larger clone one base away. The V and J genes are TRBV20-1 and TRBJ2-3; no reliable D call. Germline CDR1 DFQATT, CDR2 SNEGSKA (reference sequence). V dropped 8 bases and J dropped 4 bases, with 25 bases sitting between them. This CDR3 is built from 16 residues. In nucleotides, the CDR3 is TGCAGTACCGACGCATTCCCTCTGGCCTCCTCAGATACGCAGTATTTT. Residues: CSTDAFPLASSDTQYF.

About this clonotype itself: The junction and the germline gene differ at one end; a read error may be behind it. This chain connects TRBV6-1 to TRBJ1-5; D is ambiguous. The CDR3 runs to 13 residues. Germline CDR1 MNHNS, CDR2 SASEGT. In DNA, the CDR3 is TGTGCCAGCAGTGGGAACCACAATCGGCCCCAGCATTTT. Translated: CASSGNHNRPQHF.

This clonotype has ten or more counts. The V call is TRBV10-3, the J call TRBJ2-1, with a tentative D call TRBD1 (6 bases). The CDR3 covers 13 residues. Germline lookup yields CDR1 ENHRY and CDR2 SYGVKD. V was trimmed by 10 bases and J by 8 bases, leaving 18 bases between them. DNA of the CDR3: TGTGCCAGTTCCCTAGCAGGGGATTATGAGCAGTTCTTC. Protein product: CASSLAGDYEQFF.

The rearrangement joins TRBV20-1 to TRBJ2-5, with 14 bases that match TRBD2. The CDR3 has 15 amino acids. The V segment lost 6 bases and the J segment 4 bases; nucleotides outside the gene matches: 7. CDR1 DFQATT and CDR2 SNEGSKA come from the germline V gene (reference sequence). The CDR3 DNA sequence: TGCAGTGCGAGACTAGCGGGAGGGGGGATAGAGACCCAGTACTTC. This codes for CSARLAGGGIETQYF.

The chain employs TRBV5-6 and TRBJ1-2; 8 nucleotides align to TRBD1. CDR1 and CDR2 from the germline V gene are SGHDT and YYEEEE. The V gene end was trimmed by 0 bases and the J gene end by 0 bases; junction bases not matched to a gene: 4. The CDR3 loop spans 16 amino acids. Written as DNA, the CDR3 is TGTGCCAGCAGCTTGGGGGGGACAGGAACTAACTATGGCTACACCTTC. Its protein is CASSLGGTGTNYGYTF.

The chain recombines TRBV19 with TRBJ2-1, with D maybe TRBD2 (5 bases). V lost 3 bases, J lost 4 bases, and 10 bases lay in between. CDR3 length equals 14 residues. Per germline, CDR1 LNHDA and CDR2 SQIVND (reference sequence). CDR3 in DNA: TGTGCCAGTAGTATGGTGGGAGTTTACAATGAGCAGTTCTTC. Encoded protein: CASSMVGVYNEQFF.